Listed below are T cell receptor beta chains from one sample, sequenced in a study of breast tumors, draining lymph nodes, adjacent tissues. One entry per CDR3 protein, called by TCRdb with MiXCR from the multiplex PCR reads. The data contain some 130,000 distinct CDR3 sequences, about a fifth of them singletons. Source material: axillary lymph node tissue. The source is a female donor with breast cancer. Some clones in this sample may be carry-over from other donors' samples. Each CDR3 is given with its conserved first and last residue. The D gene is left open where the match is weak. Rows may omit the clone size; those that give it use once, few, many or a size class.

>TRBJ2-2|.|.|TRBV27
CASQSGTGELFF
TGTGCCAGCCAGTCGGGCACCGGGGAGCTGTTTTTT
>TRBJ1-6|.|many|TRBV20-1
CSARDFHTSWRGIDSPLHF
TGCAGTGCTAGAGATTTCCACACATCGTGGAGGGGAATTGATTCACCCCTCCACTTT
>TRBJ1-2|TRBD1|many|TRBV5-4
CASSIQGAARYGYTF
TGTGCCAGCAGCATACAGGGGGCGGCCAGGTATGGCTACACCTTC
>TRBJ2-1|.|many|TRBV7-8
CASRQQGDEQFF
TGTGCCAGCAGACAACAGGGTGATGAGCAGTTCTTC
>TRBJ2-7|TRBD1|many|TRBV29-1
CSVPDRQGYEQYF
TGCAGCGTCCCGGACCGACAGGGCTACGAGCAGTACTTC
>TRBJ2-3|TRBD2|.|TRBV4-3
CASSQRLGASGSYRGTDTQYF
TGCGCCAGCAGCCAAAGATTGGGGGCTAGCGGGAGTTATAGGGGCACAGATACGCAGTATTTT
>TRBJ1-2|.|many|TRBV30
CAWSVGRVDGYTF
TGTGCCTGGAGTGTTGGCAGGGTGGATGGCTACACCTTC
>TRBJ2-3|TRBD2|few|TRBV12-3/TRBV12-4
CASSLILAGATDTQYF
TGTGCCAGCAGTTTAATACTAGCGGGAGCGACAGATACGCAGTATTTT
>TRBJ2-3|.|many|TRBV24-1
CATSDLQRGATDTQYF
TGTGCCACCAGTGATTTGCAAAGGGGGGCGACAGATACGCAGTATTTT
>TRBJ1-5|.|many|TRBV6-6
CASSLEVNQPQHF
TGTGCCAGCAGCCTAGAGGTTAATCAGCCCCAGCATTTT
>TRBJ2-1|.|many|TRBV4-3
CASSQEGGGEQFF
TGCGCCAGCAGCCAAGAAGGGGGAGGTGAGCAGTTCTTC
>TRBJ2-1|.|few|TRBV6-7
CASSYSILSEQFF
TGTGCCAGCAGTTACTCGATCCTTTCAGAGCAGTTCTTC
>TRBJ2-5|TRBD2|many|TRBV29-1
CSVEGGGLAGLEETQYF
TGCAGCGTTGAAGGGGGAGGACTAGCGGGTCTGGAGGAGACCCAGTACTTC
>TRBJ2-7|TRBD2|many|TRBV9
CASSATSGTYEQYF
TGTGCCAGCAGCGCGACTAGCGGGACCTACGAGCAGTACTTC
>TRBJ2-1|TRBD2|few|TRBV11-2
CASSLYPPRLAGYNEQFF
TGTGCCAGCAGCTTATACCCCCCACGACTAGCGGGGTACAATGAGCAGTTCTTC
>TRBJ1-2|.|few|TRBV30
CAWILEGDYGYTF
TGTGCCTGGATTTTAGAGGGGGACTATGGCTACACCTTC
>TRBJ2-1|.|many|TRBV7-6
CASSFVGISYNEQFF
TGTGCCAGCAGCTTCGTCGGGATTTCCTACAATGAGCAGTTCTTC
>TRBJ2-7|.|many|TRBV6-6
CASSYLGEQYF
TGTGCCAGCAGTTACCTGGGGGAGCAGTACTTC
>TRBJ2-2|TRBD2|.|TRBV12-3/TRBV12-4
CASSFLAGANTRELSF
TGTGCCAGCAGTTTTTTAGCGGGAGCGAACACCAGGGAGCTGTCTTTT
>TRBJ2-2|TRBD2|.|TRBV10-1
CASVREAVNTGELFF
TGCGCCAGCGTCCGGGAGGCTGTGAACACCGGGGAGCTGTTTTTT
>TRBJ1-5|.|many|TRBV12-3/TRBV12-4
CASSSLGSQPQHF
TGTGCCAGCAGTTCCCTCGGGAGCCAGCCCCAGCATTTT
>TRBJ2-7|TRBD2|.|TRBV27
CASSLTRGARQYF
TGTGCCAGCAGCTTAACGCGGGGGGCGCGGCAGTACTTC
>TRBJ2-5|.|many|TRBV12-3/TRBV12-4
CASSATSETQYF
TGTGCCAGCAGCGCCACCTCAGAGACCCAGTACTTC
>TRBJ2-7|.|many|TRBV9
CASSADSNPLEQYF
TGTGCCAGCAGCGCGGACTCCAACCCCCTCGAGCAGTACTTC
>TRBJ2-1|TRBD2|many|TRBV7-6
CASSLAASGSNEQFF
TGTGCCAGCAGCTTAGCGGCTAGCGGATCGAATGAGCAGTTCTTC
>TRBJ2-1|TRBD1|many|TRBV2
CATRDRGKDEQFF
TGTGCCACCCGGGACAGGGGAAAAGATGAGCAGTTCTTC
>TRBJ2-7|TRBD2|many|TRBV6-2/TRBV6-3
CASSGGRAFYEQYF
TGTGCCAGCAGTGGCGGGAGGGCCTTCTACGAGCAGTACTTC
>TRBJ1-2|.|many|TRBV5-1
CASHPFPSGQNYGYTF
TGCGCCAGCCACCCATTTCCGTCCGGGCAGAACTATGGCTACACCTTC
>TRBJ2-7|TRBD1|many|TRBV18
CASSPGQGAAYEQYF
TGTGCCAGCTCACCCGGACAGGGGGCCGCCTACGAGCAGTACTTC
>TRBJ2-3|.|many|TRBV20-1
CSARFRGPTDTQYF
TGCAGTGCTAGGTTCAGGGGCCCCACAGATACGCAGTATTTT
>TRBJ2-7|.|many|TRBV6-2/TRBV6-3
CASSRLYYEQYF
TGTGCCAGCAGCCGCCTCTACTACGAGCAGTACTTC
>TRBJ2-1|.|many|TRBV20-1
CSARDVNEQFF
TGCAGTGCTAGAGATGTTAATGAGCAGTTCTTC
>TRBJ1-2|TRBD1|many|TRBV9
CASSSGQSYNYGYTF
TGTGCCAGCAGCTCGGGACAGAGTTATAACTATGGCTACACCTTC
>TRBJ2-1|TRBD2|few|TRBV19
CASTGTSGMWNEQFF
TGTGCCAGTACAGGGACTAGCGGGATGTGGAATGAGCAGTTCTTC
>TRBJ2-7|TRBD2|.|TRBV28
CASTPPGGASYEQYF
TGTGCCAGCACTCCCCCGGGAGGAGCCTCCTACGAGCAGTACTTC
>TRBJ2-3|TRBD2|many|TRBV3-1
CASSHGTTSDTQYF
TGTGCCAGCAGCCACGGGACTACCTCAGATACGCAGTATTTT
>TRBJ1-2|TRBD1|many|TRBV27
CASSSPGQAIYGYTF
TGTGCCAGCAGTTCACCGGGACAGGCTATCTATGGCTACACCTTC
>TRBJ2-1|.|many|TRBV7-7
CASSLDLRPVNEQFF
TGTGCTAGCAGCTTAGACCTCCGCCCCGTCAATGAGCAGTTCTTC
>TRBJ2-1|.|many|TRBV24-1
CATSDSRGARVNEQFF
TGTGCCACCAGTGATTCCCGGGGGGCGCGTGTTAATGAGCAGTTCTTC
>TRBJ1-5|.|many|TRBV12-3/TRBV12-4
CASSLFVGGNQPQHF
TGTGCCAGCAGTTTATTTGTCGGGGGCAATCAGCCCCAGCATTTT
>TRBJ1-3|TRBD1|many|TRBV4-3
CASSSRTGLGNTIYF
TGCGCCAGCAGTTCTCGGACAGGGCTCGGAAACACCATATATTTT
>TRBJ2-7|TRBD1|.|TRBV5-4
CASSKGTGDEQYF
TGTGCCAGCAGTAAAGGGACAGGGGACGAGCAGTACTTC
>TRBJ2-4|.|few|TRBV19
CASSIGQVGAKNIQYF
TGTGCCAGTAGTATTGGGCAGGTAGGAGCCAAAAACATTCAGTACTTC